This T cell receptor (beta chain) originates from a study of T cell changes during pregnancy in multiple sclerosis. Only in-frame clones appear in the TCRdb table, and some are missing; sequencing was by immunoSEQ multiplex PCR. The data contain 50,000 to 65,000 clones, 80% to 95% of them singletons. V dropped 0 bases and J dropped 7; count of bases not matched to a gene: 2. Germline V CDR1 and CDR2: SGHRS, YFSETQ. The CDR3 is 13 amino acids. This clonotype originated in a female donor with multiple sclerosis, enrolled in a pregnancy study. This chain connects TRBV5-1 to TRBJ2-3; 7 positions agree with TRBD2. The sequenced sample was peripheral blood, obtained in the first trimester of pregnancy. The CDR3 DNA follows: TGCGCCAGCAGCTTGGGGGAGGGGAATACGCAGTATTTT. This encodes CASSLGEGNTQYF.